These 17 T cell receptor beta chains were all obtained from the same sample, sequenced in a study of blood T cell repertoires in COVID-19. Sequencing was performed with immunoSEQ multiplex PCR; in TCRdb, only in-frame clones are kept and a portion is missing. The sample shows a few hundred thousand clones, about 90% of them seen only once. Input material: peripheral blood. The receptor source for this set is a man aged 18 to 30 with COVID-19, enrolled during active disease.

CDR3: CASSLVGNQPQHF. CDR3 coding DNA: TGTGCCAGCAGCTTAGTCGGCAATCAGCCCCAGCATTTT. This rearrangement joins TRBV7-2 to TRBJ1-5; unclear D gene. This CDR3 has 13 amino acids. The germline CDR1 and CDR2 sequences are SGHTA and FQGNSA. V was trimmed by 1 base and J by 2 bases, leaving 3 bases between them.

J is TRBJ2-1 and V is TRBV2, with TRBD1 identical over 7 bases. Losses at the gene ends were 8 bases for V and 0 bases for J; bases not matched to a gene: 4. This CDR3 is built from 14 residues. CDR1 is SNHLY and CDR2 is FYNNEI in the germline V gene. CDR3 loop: CASGTDYSYNEQFF. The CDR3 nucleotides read TGTGCCAGCGGGACAGATTACTCCTACAATGAGCAGTTCTTC. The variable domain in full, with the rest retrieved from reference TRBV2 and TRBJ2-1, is EPEVTQTPSHQVTQMGQEVILRCVPISNHLYFYWYRQILGQKVEFLVSFYNNEISEKSEIFDDQFSVERPDGSNFTLKIRSTKLEDSAMYFCASGTDYSYNEQFFGPGTRLTVL.

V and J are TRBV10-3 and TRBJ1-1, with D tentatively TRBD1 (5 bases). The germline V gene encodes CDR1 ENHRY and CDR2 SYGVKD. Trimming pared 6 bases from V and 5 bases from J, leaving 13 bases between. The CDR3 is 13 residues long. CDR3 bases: TGTGCCATCAGGGCGGGGGAGAGGACTGAAGCTTTCTTT. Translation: CAIRAGERTEAFF.

Here the CDR3 reads CAISERPGETQYF. The DNA of the CDR3 is TGTGCCATCAGTGAACGTCCAGGGGAGACCCAGTACTTC. V usage is TRBV10-3 and J usage is TRBJ2-5, with TRBD1 as a possible D gene (5 bases). From germline, CDR1 is ENHRY and CDR2 SYGVKD. The CDR3 covers 13 residues. Trimming shortened V by 3 bases and J by 5 bases, and 10 bases separated the two germline ends.

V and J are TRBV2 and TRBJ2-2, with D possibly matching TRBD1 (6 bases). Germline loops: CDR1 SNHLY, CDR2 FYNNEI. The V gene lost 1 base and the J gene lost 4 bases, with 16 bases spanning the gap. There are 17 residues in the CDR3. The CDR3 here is CASSEVGGRPITGELFF. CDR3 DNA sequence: TGTGCCAGCAGTGAAGTTGGGGGCAGGCCGATCACCGGGGAGCTGTTTTTT.

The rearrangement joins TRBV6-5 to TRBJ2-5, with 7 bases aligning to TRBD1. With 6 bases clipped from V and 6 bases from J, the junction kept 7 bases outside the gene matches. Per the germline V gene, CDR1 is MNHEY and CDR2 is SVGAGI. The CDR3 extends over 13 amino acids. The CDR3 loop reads CASRRQGRKTQYF. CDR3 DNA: TGTGCCAGCAGGAGACAGGGAAGGAAGACCCAGTACTTC.

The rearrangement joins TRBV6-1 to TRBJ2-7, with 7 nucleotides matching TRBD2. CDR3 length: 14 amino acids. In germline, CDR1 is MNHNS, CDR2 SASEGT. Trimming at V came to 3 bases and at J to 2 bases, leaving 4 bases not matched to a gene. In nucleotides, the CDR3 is TGTGCCAGCAGTGACCCCGGGACTACCTACGAGCAGTACTTC. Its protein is CASSDPGTTYEQYF.

CDR3 sequence (DNA): TGTGCCAGCAGCTTGAACAGACATTCCCAAGAGACCCAGTACTTC. Its translation: CASSLNRHSQETQYF. V usage is TRBV5-5 and J usage is TRBJ2-5; D unresolved. This CDR3 region has 15 residues. Germline loops: CDR1 SGHKS, CDR2 YYEKEE (reference sequence). Trimming shortened V by 1 base and J by 1 base, and 11 bases separated the two germline ends.

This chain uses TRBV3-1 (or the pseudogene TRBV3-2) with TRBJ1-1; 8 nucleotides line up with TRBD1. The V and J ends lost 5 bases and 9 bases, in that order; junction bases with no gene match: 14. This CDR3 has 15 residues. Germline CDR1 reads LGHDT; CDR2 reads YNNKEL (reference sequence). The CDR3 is CASSEDRVKSKKAFF. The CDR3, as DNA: TGTGCCAGCAGCGAGGACAGGGTTAAGTCGAAGAAAGCTTTCTTT.

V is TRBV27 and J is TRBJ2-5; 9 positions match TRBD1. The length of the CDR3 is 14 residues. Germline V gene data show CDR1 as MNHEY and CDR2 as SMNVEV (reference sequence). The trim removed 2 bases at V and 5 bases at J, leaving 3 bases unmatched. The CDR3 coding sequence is TGTGCCAGCAGTTTAGGGGGACAGGGTGAGACCCAGTACTTC. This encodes CASSLGGQGETQYF.

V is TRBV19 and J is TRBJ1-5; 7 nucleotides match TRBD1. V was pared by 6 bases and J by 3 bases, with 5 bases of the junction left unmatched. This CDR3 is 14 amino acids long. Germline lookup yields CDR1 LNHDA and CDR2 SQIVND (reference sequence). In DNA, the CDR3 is TGTGCCAGTAGCAGGGACAGTATCAATCAGCCCCAGCATTTT. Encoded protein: CASSRDSINQPQHF.

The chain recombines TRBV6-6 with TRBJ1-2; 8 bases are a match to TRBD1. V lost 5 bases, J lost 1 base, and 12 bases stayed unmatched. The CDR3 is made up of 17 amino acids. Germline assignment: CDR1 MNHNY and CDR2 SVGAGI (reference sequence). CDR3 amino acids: CASSLRQGKAVNYGYTF. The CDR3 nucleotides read TGTGCCAGCAGTCTAAGACAGGGGAAGGCAGTTAACTATGGCTACACCTTC.

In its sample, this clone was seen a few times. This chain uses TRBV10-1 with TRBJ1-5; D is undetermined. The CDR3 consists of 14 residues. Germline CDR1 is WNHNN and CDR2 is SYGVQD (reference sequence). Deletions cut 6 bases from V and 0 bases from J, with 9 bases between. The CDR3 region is CASRSWSSNQPQHF. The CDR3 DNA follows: TGCGCCAGCAGGAGTTGGAGTAGCAATCAGCCCCAGCATTTT.

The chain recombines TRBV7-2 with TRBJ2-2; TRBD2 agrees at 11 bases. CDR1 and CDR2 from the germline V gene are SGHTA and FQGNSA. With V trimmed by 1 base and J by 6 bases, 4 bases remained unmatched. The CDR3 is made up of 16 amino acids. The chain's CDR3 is CASSLVGTSGPGELFF. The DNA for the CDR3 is TGTGCCAGCAGCTTAGTTGGGACTAGCGGCCCCGGGGAGCTGTTTTTT.

As DNA, the CDR3 is TGTGCCAGCAGCTTGGGACAGGGGGCGTCTTCAAGTCAGCCCCAGCATTTT. It is translated as CASSLGQGASSSQPQHF. The rearrangement links TRBV5-8 to TRBJ1-5; 10 positions match TRBD1. The CDR3 loop spans 17 amino acids. The ends lost 0 bases at V and 6 bases at J; junction bases unmatched: 9. Looked up from germline, CDR1 is SGHTS and CDR2 is YDEGEE.

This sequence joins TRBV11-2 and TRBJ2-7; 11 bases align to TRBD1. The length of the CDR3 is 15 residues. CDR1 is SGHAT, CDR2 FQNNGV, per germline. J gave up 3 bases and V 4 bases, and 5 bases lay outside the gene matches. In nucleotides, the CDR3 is TGTGCCAGCAGCTGGGCCGGGACAGGGGGCTACGAGCAGTACTTC. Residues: CASSWAGTGGYEQYF.

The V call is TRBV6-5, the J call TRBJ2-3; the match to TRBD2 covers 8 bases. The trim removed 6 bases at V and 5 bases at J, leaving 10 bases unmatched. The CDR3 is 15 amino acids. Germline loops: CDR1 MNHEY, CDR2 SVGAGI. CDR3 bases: TGTGCCAGCAGAAGGGTAGGACTAGCAGGAGATACGCAGTATTTT. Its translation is CASRRVGLAGDTQYF.